The clone carrying this TCR beta chain was recorded only once. The antigen is not known. The sample belongs to a study of cytomegalovirus exposure and HLA in healthy donors. Points from the study as a whole: There were 150 or so TCR beta chains listed as cytomegalovirus-associated.

The CDR3 consists of 19 residues. V shed 4 bases and J 0 bases; nucleotides not matched to a gene: 9. Germline CDR1 and CDR2: SGHRS and YFSETQ. The method was immunoSEQ multiplex PCR; TCRdb's version includes in-frame clones alone and lacks a portion of them. The sample lists some 120,000 clones, roughly 89% seen once, with less than 2% in the top ten. The sequenced sample consisted of PBMCs. This sequence joins TRBV5-1 and TRBJ2-4; 14 bases are shared with TRBD2. The sequence was collected from a woman in her late teens or twenties in good health and CMV-seronegative. CDR3 nucleotide sequence: TGCGCCAGCAGCCCCAGGACTAGCGGGGGGCTTCTAGCCAAAAACATTCAGTACTTC. Amino acid sequence: CASSPRTSGGLLAKNIQYF.